These 32 T cell receptor beta chains were sequenced from one sample in a study of shared clonotypes between healthy human individuals. Generated by immunoSEQ multiplex PCR, the TCRdb table keeps only in-frame clones and is missing some. The sample carries about 1.9 million clones, just over 90% recorded once. The naive CD8 fraction comprised CD45RO-negative cells positively selected for CCR7 and excluded terminally differentiated effector memory CD45RA+ cells. Sequenced sample: naive CD8+ T cells from PBMCs. The receptor source for this set is a man between 18 and 29 years old in good health. Some clones in this sample may be carry-over from other donors' samples.

The chain links TRBV27 to TRBJ1-5; TRBD1 is a possible D gene (6 bases). There are 15 residues in the CDR3. The V end lost 6 bases, the J end lost 2 bases, and 14 bases lay between the germline ends. Germline CDR1 reads MNHEY; CDR2 reads SMNVEV (reference sequence). The CDR3 DNA is TGTGCCAGCAGCCCCCAGGGGATGGGCAATCAGCCCCAGCATTTT. Amino acid sequence: CASSPQGMGNQPQHF.

The genes are TRBV7-9 and TRBJ2-4; no clear D gene. The CDR3 is made up of 12 amino acids. CDR1 is SEHNR and CDR2 is FQNEAQ in the germline V gene (reference sequence). V lost 5 bases and J 9 bases, leaving 11 bases between the germline ends. The CDR3 sequence is CASSQTSFIQYF. The CDR3 nucleotides read TGTGCCAGCAGCCAGACGAGCTTCATTCAGTACTTC. Supplemented by reference TRBV7-9 and TRBJ2-4, the full variable domain reads DTGVSQNPRHKITKRGQNVTFRCDPISEHNRLYWYRQTLGQGPEFLTYFQNEAQLEKSRLLSDRFSAERPKGSFSTLEIQRTEQGDSAMYLCASSQTSFIQYFGAGTRLSVL.

The chain couples TRBV29-1 to TRBJ1-2, with a tentative D call TRBD1 (5 bases). The V end lost 0 bases, the J end lost 4 bases, and 15 bases lay between the germline ends. The germline CDR1 and CDR2 sequences are SQVTM and ANQGSEA. The CDR3 covers 15 residues. The CDR3 protein is CSVEDSGGVGYGYTF. The CDR3 nucleotides are TGCAGCGTTGAAGATAGTGGAGGGGTCGGCTATGGCTACACCTTC.

The gene calls are TRBV23-1 and TRBJ2-7, with D perhaps matching TRBD2 (5 bases). TRBV23-1 is designated an ORF whose function remains uncertain. V was pared by 4 bases and J by 0 bases, with 22 bases between. The CDR3 is made up of 18 amino acids. This chain's CDR3 is CASSPPAGPAERSYEQYF. CDR3 DNA sequence: TGCGCCAGCAGTCCCCCGGCGGGTCCGGCGGAACGCTCCTACGAGCAGTACTTC.

The V gene is TRBV29-1, the J gene TRBJ2-7, with no clear D. CDR3 length: 12 amino acids. Germline-derived CDR1 and CDR2 are SQVTM and ANQGSEA. Trimming left V 2 bases short and J 4 bases short, with 9 bases between. The CDR3 DNA sequence: TGCAGCGTTGAACTGGGGTGGTACGAGCAGTACTTC. It codes for CSVELGWYEQYF.

V usage is TRBV7-6 and J usage is TRBJ2-2; 8 bases are a match to TRBD2. Germline loops: CDR1 SGHVS, CDR2 FNYEAQ. Losses at the gene ends were 5 bases for V and 3 bases for J; bases not matched to a gene: 5. The CDR3 extends over 15 amino acids. The CDR3 region is CASSGGGQYTGELFF. For the CDR3, the DNA is TGTGCCAGCAGCGGCGGGGGGCAATACACCGGGGAGCTGTTTTTT.

This rearrangement joins TRBV30 to TRBJ1-1; D perhaps matches TRBD1 (6 bases). CDR1 GTSNPN and CDR2 SVGIG come from the germline V gene (reference sequence). The CDR3 covers 12 residues. The V gene lost 4 bases and the J gene lost 8 bases, with 14 bases spanning the gap. The CDR3 is CAWTPGGDEAFF. The DNA for the CDR3 is TGTGCCTGGACCCCGGGGGGCGACGAAGCTTTCTTT.

About this clone itself: Other DNA sequences in the same sample also yield this CDR3. As DNA, the CDR3 is TGTGCCAGCAGTGGAGGGACCATGAACACTGAAGCTTTCTTT. Translated: CASSGGTMNTEAFF. V gene TRBV28 combines with J gene TRBJ1-1; perhaps TRBD1 as D (5 bases). Per the germline V gene, CDR1 is MDHEN and CDR2 is SYDVKM. V was shortened by 5 bases and J by 0 bases, with 10 bases between the two germline ends. The CDR3 spans 14 residues.

As concerns this clone: Different DNA sequences within this sample yield the same CDR3. V usage is TRBV28 and J usage is TRBJ1-2, with a possible D match to TRBD1 (5 bases). Germline V gene sequence: CDR1 MDHEN, CDR2 SYDVKM. V was pared by 2 bases and J by 4 bases, with 11 bases between. This CDR3 has 14 residues. The chain's CDR3 is CASSLRGGGYGYTF. CDR3 bases: TGTGCCAGCAGTTTAAGGGGCGGTGGCTATGGCTACACCTTC.

The DNA for the CDR3 is TGTGCCAGCAGCTTCGGGACAGACGCCTACGAGCAGTACTTC. It yields the protein CASSFGTDAYEQYF. V gene TRBV11-2 combines with J gene TRBJ2-7; 7 bases match TRBD1. The ends lost 3 bases at V and 2 bases at J; junction bases unmatched: 4. CDR1 and CDR2 from the germline V gene are SGHAT and FQNNGV. CDR3 size: 14 residues.

The V call is TRBV11-2, the J call TRBJ2-7; TRBD1 matches at 8 bases. Unmatched junction bases numbered 10, after V lost 8 bases and J lost 10 bases. The CDR3 has 12 residues. Germline V gives CDR1 SGHAT, CDR2 FQNNGV. The CDR3 bases are TGTGCCAGCGCTTTCGGGACAGGCCCCCAGTACTTC. It encodes CASAFGTGPQYF.

Details on this clone: Other nucleotide sequences in the sample specify the same CDR3. V is TRBV9 and J is TRBJ2-2; D uncertain. The germline V and J ends were trimmed by 0 bases and 1 base, with 7 bases remaining between them. This CDR3 spans 15 amino acids. CDR1 and CDR2 (germline): SGDLS, YYNGEE. The CDR3 DNA sequence: TGTGCCAGCAGCGTAGGGACGGTGAACACCGGGGAGCTGTTTTTT. This encodes CASSVGTVNTGELFF.

This chain joins TRBV4-1 and TRBJ1-2, with TRBD1 identical over 7 bases. J lost 1 base, V lost 3 bases, and 11 bases had no gene match. CDR1 and CDR2 from the germline V gene are MGHRA and YSYEKL. This CDR3 is built from 17 residues. CDR3 in DNA: TGCGCCAGCAGCCAGGCGACAGGGTTAGTAGTTAACTATGGCTACACCTTC. This translates into CASSQATGLVVNYGYTF.

The chain recombines TRBV10-2 with TRBJ1-4; 7 bases agree with TRBD1. Germline V gene sequence: CDR1 WSHSY, CDR2 SAAADI. Trimming cost V 6 bases and J 0 bases; bases outside gene matches: 10. The CDR3 runs 17 residues. CDR3 residues: CASSDRARLSTNEKLFF. CDR3 sequence (DNA): TGCGCCAGCAGCGACAGGGCCCGTCTGTCAACTAATGAAAAACTGTTTTTT.

On this clone: The same CDR3 arises from other DNA sequences in this sample as well. V is TRBV6-5 and J is TRBJ2-7; 7 bases are shared with TRBD1. Looked up from germline, CDR1 is MNHEY and CDR2 is SVGAGI. The trim removed 2 bases at V and 5 bases at J, leaving 6 bases unmatched. The CDR3 spans 14 residues. CDR3 DNA: TGTGCCAGCAGTTACCGGGACAGAGGACACGAGCAGTACTTC. Encoded protein: CASSYRDRGHEQYF.

The chain has TRBV6-5 and TRBJ2-3; 8 positions match TRBD2. Germline-derived CDR1 and CDR2 are MNHEY and SVGAGI. V shed 7 bases and J 2 bases; nucleotides not matched to a gene: 8. The CDR3 runs to 15 residues. CDR3 coding DNA: TGTGCCAGCAAGCGGGAGCCAGGGGACACAGATACGCAGTATTTT. Translation gives CASKREPGDTDTQYF.

The rearrangement joins TRBV9 to TRBJ2-7, with 8 bases lining up with TRBD1. The germline V gene has CDR1 SGDLS and CDR2 YYNGEE. The CDR3 totals 15 residues. V trimming: 3 bases; J trimming: 4 bases; junction bases outside the gene matches: 9. DNA for the CDR3: TGTGCCAGCAGCGCTAGACAGGGGTCATATTACGAGCAGTACTTC. Encoded protein: CASSARQGSYYEQYF.

The chain couples TRBV25-1 to TRBJ2-5; D gene uncertain. The J call may be incorrect, as the DNA end agrees better with TRBJ2-7. The V gene's germline CDR1 is MGHDK and CDR2 SYGVNS. The CDR3 is 11 amino acids. The CDR3 sequence is CASSGYYEQYF. CDR3 DNA: TGTGCCAGCAGTGGATACTACGAGCAGTACTTC.

Comment on this clone: Distinct nucleotide sequences in the sample also encode this CDR3. The V and J genes are TRBV9 and TRBJ2-7, with 9 bases that match TRBD1. CDR1 and CDR2 from the germline V gene are SGDLS and YYNGEE. The CDR3 length is 15 residues. With 2 bases clipped from V and 3 bases from J, the junction kept 6 bases outside the gene matches. The CDR3 sequence is CASSVGPGQGYEQYF. CDR3 in DNA: TGTGCCAGCAGCGTTGGACCGGGACAGGGCTACGAGCAGTACTTC.

The rearrangement links TRBV19 to TRBJ2-2; D is possibly TRBD1 (6 bases). Trimming stripped 7 bases from V and 5 bases from J, with 20 bases between. Germline V gene sequence: CDR1 LNHDA, CDR2 SQIVND (reference sequence). The CDR3 extends over 16 amino acids. CDR3 residues: CASINTKAGETGELFF. The CDR3 nucleotides are TGTGCCAGTATTAATACTAAGGCAGGGGAAACCGGGGAGCTGTTTTTT.

The chain has TRBV19 and TRBJ2-3; no clear D. The CDR3 totals 14 residues. Per the germline V gene, CDR1 is LNHDA and CDR2 is SQIVND (reference sequence). Trimming stripped 5 bases from V and 2 bases from J, with 11 bases between. For the CDR3, the DNA is TGTGCCAGTAGTCCAGGTACCTCCACAGATACGCAGTATTTT. Residues: CASSPGTSTDTQYF.

The gene calls are TRBV5-8 and TRBJ2-5; a weak D match, TRBD2 (5 bases). The CDR3 contains 13 residues. With 4 bases removed from V and 4 bases from J, the gap between germline ends came to 11 bases. Germline V gene data show CDR1 as SGHTS and CDR2 as YDEGEE. The CDR3: CASSPGLGETQYF. Here the CDR3 DNA reads TGTGCCAGCAGCCCTGGACTTGGAGAGACCCAGTACTTC.

V usage is TRBV7-9 and J usage is TRBJ2-6, with 8 bases lining up with TRBD1. V was pared by 4 bases and J by 0 bases, with 5 bases of the junction left unmatched. The CDR3 extends over 17 amino acids. Germline CDR1 is SEHNR and CDR2 is FQNEAQ (reference sequence). The CDR3 region has the DNA TGTGCCAGCAGCTCCAACAGGGGGAGCTCTGGGGCCAACGTCCTGACTTTC. It translates to CASSSNRGSSGANVLTF.

This clone has a single count. This chain joins TRBV2 and TRBJ2-7; D gene ambiguous. The V gene lost 1 base and the J gene lost 9 bases, with 22 bases spanning the gap. Per germline, CDR1 SNHLY and CDR2 FYNNEI. The CDR3 contains 16 residues. CDR3 residues: CASSEVSLPSPLRQYF. The CDR3, as DNA: TGTGCCAGCAGTGAAGTATCACTCCCCTCCCCCCTACGGCAGTACTTC.

The V gene is TRBV27, the J gene TRBJ2-3, with 8 bases identical to TRBD1. Germline assignment: CDR1 MNHEY and CDR2 SMNVEV (reference sequence). The CDR3 consists of 19 residues. Germline trimming cut 1 base from V and 2 bases from J; bases unmatched to any gene: 14. CDR3 DNA sequence: TGTGCCAGCAGTTTATTCCTTCCCCCGCAGGGGGCTAACACAGATACGCAGTATTTT. Its translation: CASSLFLPPQGANTDTQYF.

This chain joins TRBV27 and TRBJ2-1; D not resolved. Germline V gene sequence: CDR1 MNHEY, CDR2 SMNVEV (reference sequence). There are 15 residues in the CDR3. Trimming left V 4 bases short and J 4 bases short, with 14 bases between. In DNA form, the CDR3 reads TGTGCCAGCAGTTCTGGAGCCTCCCCATACAATGAGCAGTTCTTC. Translating it yields CASSSGASPYNEQFF.

This clone was seen just once. The chain combines TRBV7-9 with TRBJ1-1, with TRBD1 identical over 10 bases. The germline V gene has CDR1 SEHNR and CDR2 FQNEAQ (reference sequence). After removal of 3 bases from V and 14 bases from J, the junction contained 15 bases not matched to a gene. This CDR3 spans 15 amino acids. CDR3 sequence: CASSFPPGQGIPDFF. CDR3 nucleotides: TGTGCCAGCAGCTTTCCTCCGGGACAGGGGATTCCTGACTTCTTT.

This sequence joins TRBV5-1 and TRBJ2-1; D not certain. There are 15 residues in the CDR3. CDR1 and CDR2 from the germline V gene are SGHRS and YFSETQ. V was clipped by 4 bases and J by 6 bases, with 17 bases between them. Here the CDR3 DNA reads TGCGCCAGCAGCCTCGATCCAAGGCCCCTCAATGAGCAGTTCTTC. This gives the protein CASSLDPRPLNEQFF.

This clone was seen once. V usage is TRBV6-8 and J usage is TRBJ1-5; D not resolved. V dropped 5 bases and J dropped 2 bases, with 19 bases sitting between them. This CDR3 is built from 17 residues. Germline assignment: CDR1 MNHGY and CDR2 SAAAGT. The CDR3 bases are TGTGCCAGCAGTATTCCGGGTCCCCGGGAGGGCAATCAGCCCCAGCATTTT. This translates into CASSIPGPREGNQPQHF.

The chain combines TRBV28 with TRBJ2-1; tentative D call: TRBD2 (6 bases). Between the trimmed V and J ends, which lost 2 bases and 4 bases, there was a span of 21 bases. CDR1 MDHEN and CDR2 SYDVKM come from the germline V gene. The CDR3 runs 18 residues. The CDR3 DNA follows: TGTGCCAGCAGTTTACCGCCCGGGACTGCAGGATTATACAATGAGCAGTTCTTC. Residues: CASSLPPGTAGLYNEQFF.

The rearrangement joins TRBV7-9 to TRBJ1-1; D is ambiguous. V lost 6 bases to trimming and J lost 3 bases, with 5 bases between them. Germline CDR1 reads SEHNR; CDR2 reads FQNEAQ (reference sequence). This CDR3 has 11 residues. Here the CDR3 reads CASSQDTEAFF. As DNA, the CDR3 is TGTGCCAGCAGTCAGGACACTGAAGCTTTCTTT.

The chain uses TRBV28 and TRBJ2-1; weak D call: TRBD2 (6 bases). V was clipped by 7 bases and J by 4 bases, with 23 bases between them. Germline CDR1 MDHEN, CDR2 SYDVKM. The CDR3 consists of 17 residues. The CDR3 DNA follows: TGTGCCAGCAAATTATTTCGAGGCCCCGCGGGGTACAATGAGCAGTTCTTC. Residues: CASKLFRGPAGYNEQFF. Using reference TRBV28 and TRBJ2-1 for the parts outside the CDR3, the full variable domain is DVKVTQSSRYLVKRTGEKVFLECVQDMDHENMFWYRQDPGLGLRLIYFSYDVKMKEKGDIPEGYSVSREKKERFSLILESASTNQTSMYLCASKLFRGPAGYNEQFFGPGTRLTVL.